This TCR beta chain was documented in a study of response to subunit inactivated influenza vaccine. Study-wide results and limits: It was suggested by the authors that few new T cells are recruited by each seasonal influenza vaccination.

This CDR3 is built from 14 residues. Between the trimmed V and J ends, which lost 0 bases and 5 bases, there was a span of 7 bases. Germline values: CDR1 MNHEY, CDR2 SVGAGI. TCRdb analysed the RT-PCR reads with MiXCR anew, one entry per CDR3 protein. The profile shows some 850,000 distinct CDR3 sequences, about a fifth of them singletons. This clonotype was detected a few times. Its antigen is not known. The source is a man aged 50-60 years who received an inactivated influenza vaccine. The genes are TRBV6-5 and TRBJ2-2; no clear D gene. Here the sequenced sample was PBMCs from blood, taken more than 4 days after vaccination. The CDR3 region has the DNA TGTGCCAGCAGTTACTCTCGGATAACCGGGGAGCTGTTTTTT. Its protein product is CASSYSRITGELFF.